What follows are 18 T cell receptor beta chains derived from one specimen sequenced in a study of blood T cell repertoires in COVID-19. Profiled with immunoSEQ multiplex PCR; TCRdb holds only in-frame clones, not every one. The profile shows under 300,000 clones, approximately 83% of them singletons. Sequencing input: PBMCs or T cells enriched from blood (not recorded which). These receptor sequences come from a woman aged 45-59 years who had recovered from COVID-19.

This chain joins TRBV27 and TRBJ1-1, with D possibly TRBD1 on 5 matching bases. The CDR3 extends over 15 amino acids. Germline CDR1 is MNHEY and CDR2 is SMNVEV (reference sequence). Trimming took off 7 bases at V and 0 bases at J, with 15 bases between the two ends. The CDR3 loop reads CASKRQTNLNTEAFF. CDR3 in DNA: TGTGCCAGCAAACGACAGACCAATTTGAACACTGAAGCTTTCTTT.

This rearrangement joins TRBV11-2 to TRBJ1-2, with D perhaps TRBD1 (6 bases). The length of the CDR3 is 14 residues. Trimming took 2 bases from V and 0 from J, leaving 7 bases between them. Looked up from germline, CDR1 is SGHAT and CDR2 is FQNNGV. In nucleotides, the CDR3 is TGTGCCAGCAGCTTACAGGGGTCTAACTATGGCTACACCTTC. It translates to CASSLQGSNYGYTF.

Concerning this clone: The junction departs from the called germline gene at one end, perhaps through a read error. J is TRBJ1-1 and V is TRBV7-7; D ambiguous. Germline lookup yields CDR1 SSHAT and CDR2 FNYEAQ (reference sequence). The CDR3 length is 13 residues. The chain's CDR3 is CASSEAGISEAFF. Written as DNA, the CDR3 is TGTGCTAGCAGTGAAGCAGGAATCTCTGAAGCTTTCTTT.

The V and J genes are TRBV30 and TRBJ2-2, with 8 bases that match TRBD2. The germline V gene encodes CDR1 GTSNPN and CDR2 SVGIG (reference sequence). The CDR3 sequence is 12 residues long. CDR3 sequence reads: CLSGSSTGELFF. The CDR3 DNA is TGTTTGAGCGGGAGTAGCACCGGGGAGCTGTTTTTT.

This clone has more than one count but fewer than ten. The chain employs TRBV28 and TRBJ2-3; TRBD1 is a possible D gene (6 bases). Trimming took off 7 bases at V and 2 bases at J, with 16 bases between the two ends. Germline CDR1 and CDR2: MDHEN and SYDVKM. The length of the CDR3 is 15 residues. The CDR3 nucleotides read TGTGCCAGCAATGACCGGGACACCCTCACAGATACGCAGTATTTT. Protein product: CASNDRDTLTDTQYF.

This chain uses TRBV5-1 with TRBJ1-5; possibly TRBD1 for D (6 bases). Germline CDR1 SGHRS, CDR2 YFSETQ. CDR3 length: 16 amino acids. V gave up 0 bases and J gave up 4 bases, with 14 bases separating them. This CDR3 is CASSLGSGQGNQPQHF. CDR3 DNA: TGCGCCAGCAGCTTGGGGTCGGGTCAGGGGAATCAGCCCCAGCATTTT.

The rearrangement links TRBV5-1 to TRBJ1-1; 8 bases map to TRBD1. V gave up 0 bases and J gave up 2 bases; unmatched junction bases: 3. The CDR3 spans 15 residues. CDR1 is SGHRS and CDR2 is YFSETQ in the germline V gene. Written as DNA, the CDR3 is TGCGCCAGCAGCTTGGTCGGACAGGGCAACACTGAAGCTTTCTTT. Translated, it gives CASSLVGQGNTEAFF.

The chain uses TRBV3-1 (or the pseudogene TRBV3-2) and TRBJ1-2; TRBD1 matches 9 bases. Germline CDR1 and CDR2: LGHDT and YNNKEL (reference sequence). This CDR3 contains 13 residues. The V gene end was trimmed by 7 bases and the J gene end by 9 bases; junction bases not matched to a gene: 9. The CDR3 loop reads CASTIGQGFSYTF. The DNA for the CDR3 is TGTGCCAGCACCATAGGACAGGGGTTCAGCTACACCTTC.

The rearrangement uses TRBV30 and TRBJ1-1, with D possibly being TRBD1 (6 bases). Trimming shortened V by 7 bases and J by 10 bases, and 19 bases separated the two germline ends. From germline, CDR1 is GTSNPN and CDR2 SVGIG (reference sequence). The CDR3 is 12 amino acids. The CDR3 bases are TGTGCCTCCCACCCCCATAGACAGGCAGCTTTCTTT. Amino acids: CASHPHRQAAFF. Together with reference TRBV30 and TRBJ1-1, the CDR3 gives the full variable domain: SQTIHQWPATLVQPVGSPLSLECTVEGTSNPNLYWYRQAAGRGLQLLFYSVGIGQISSEVPQNLSASRPQDRQFILSSKKLLLSDSGFYLCASHPHRQAAFFGQGTRLTVV.

In nucleotides, the CDR3 is TGTGCCAGCAGTTACGGCGGTTATAATTCACCCCTCCACTTT. Protein: CASSYGGYNSPLHF. V usage is TRBV6-5 and J usage is TRBJ1-6; no clear D gene. Deletions cut 2 bases from V and 4 bases from J, with 6 bases between. The CDR3 is 14 amino acids. CDR1 is MNHEY, CDR2 SVGAGI, per germline.

In this sample, this clone turned up once. The chain links TRBV7-8 to TRBJ2-3, with 15 bases identical to TRBD2. After removal of 5 bases from V and 4 bases from J, the junction contained 10 bases not matched to a gene. This CDR3 comprises 18 residues. Germline V lookup: CDR1 SGHVS, CDR2 FQNEAQ. The CDR3 sequence: CASSPRTSGRVAPDTQYF. The CDR3 nucleotides are TGTGCCAGCAGCCCGAGGACTAGCGGGAGGGTAGCGCCAGATACGCAGTATTTT.

The V and J genes are TRBV7-3 and TRBJ2-7; 9 nucleotides align to TRBD2. The CDR3 loop spans 14 amino acids. CDR1 is SGHTA and CDR2 is FQGTGA in the germline V gene. V shed 5 bases and J 5 bases; nucleotides not matched to a gene: 7. CDR3 sequence (DNA): TGTGCCAGCAGCGCCGCCGGGACTAGCAACGAGCAGTACTTC. Its translation is CASSAAGTSNEQYF.

The genes are TRBV2 and TRBJ2-7; D possibly corresponds to TRBD1 (5 bases). Germline loops: CDR1 SNHLY, CDR2 FYNNEI. Deletions cut 6 bases from V and 4 bases from J, with 16 bases between. This CDR3 has 14 amino acids. CDR3 bases: TGTGCCAGCAGCCTGGCGTATGGGGCTTACGAGCAGTACTTC. Protein: CASSLAYGAYEQYF.

This chain uses TRBV7-9 with TRBJ1-1; 7 nucleotides align to TRBD1. The CDR3 has 16 residues. Germline V gene sequence: CDR1 SEHNR, CDR2 FQNEAQ (reference sequence). With 6 bases clipped from V and 3 bases from J, the junction kept 13 bases outside the gene matches. The CDR3 sequence: CASRRRTGGLDTEAFF. CDR3 bases: TGTGCCAGCAGACGAAGGACAGGTGGTCTGGACACTGAAGCTTTCTTT. Drawing the rest from reference TRBV7-9 and TRBJ1-1, the complete variable domain is DTGVSQNPRHKITKRGQNVTFRCDPISEHNRLYWYRQTLGQGPEFLTYFQNEAQLEKSRLLSDRFSAERPKGSFSTLEIQRTEQGDSAMYLCASRRRTGGLDTEAFFGQGTRLTVV.

The chain recombines TRBV7-9 with TRBJ2-5; 9 bases agree with TRBD1. This CDR3 region has 13 residues. Germline-derived CDR1 and CDR2 are SEHNR and FQNEAQ (reference sequence). J gave up 10 bases and V 5 bases, and 8 bases lay outside the gene matches. CDR3 residues: CASSPGGTGNQYF. Here the CDR3 DNA reads TGTGCCAGCAGCCCCGGGGGGACAGGGAACCAGTACTTC.

In its sample, this clone was seen once. The chain uses TRBV5-6 and TRBJ2-7; a weak D match, TRBD1 (5 bases). In germline, CDR1 is SGHDT, CDR2 YYEEEE. The CDR3 runs 14 residues. V lost 0 bases, J lost 3 bases, and 10 bases lay in between. CDR3 region: CASSLGTGFYEQYF. Here the CDR3 DNA reads TGTGCCAGCAGCTTGGGAACAGGTTTCTACGAGCAGTACTTC.

The chain combines TRBV2 with TRBJ2-7; 7 nucleotides match TRBD2. The CDR3 consists of 16 residues. Germline CDR1 reads SNHLY; CDR2 reads FYNNEI. J lost 0 bases, V lost 7 bases, and 12 bases had no gene match. CDR3 sequence: CASTASGRTYSYEQYF. CDR3 nucleotide sequence: TGTGCCAGCACGGCTAGCGGACGAACATACTCCTACGAGCAGTACTTC.

About this clone itself: This likely stems from a read error, as it lies one base from a far larger clone. This chain uses TRBV28 with TRBJ2-7, with 7 bases that match TRBD1. V was pared by 6 bases and J by 5 bases, with 4 bases of the junction left unmatched. The germline V gene encodes CDR1 MDHEN and CDR2 SYDVKM. The CDR3 runs to 12 residues. The CDR3 DNA sequence: TGTGCCAGCAGCCTCGACAGGGACGAGCAGTACTTC. Amino acids: CASSLDRDEQYF.